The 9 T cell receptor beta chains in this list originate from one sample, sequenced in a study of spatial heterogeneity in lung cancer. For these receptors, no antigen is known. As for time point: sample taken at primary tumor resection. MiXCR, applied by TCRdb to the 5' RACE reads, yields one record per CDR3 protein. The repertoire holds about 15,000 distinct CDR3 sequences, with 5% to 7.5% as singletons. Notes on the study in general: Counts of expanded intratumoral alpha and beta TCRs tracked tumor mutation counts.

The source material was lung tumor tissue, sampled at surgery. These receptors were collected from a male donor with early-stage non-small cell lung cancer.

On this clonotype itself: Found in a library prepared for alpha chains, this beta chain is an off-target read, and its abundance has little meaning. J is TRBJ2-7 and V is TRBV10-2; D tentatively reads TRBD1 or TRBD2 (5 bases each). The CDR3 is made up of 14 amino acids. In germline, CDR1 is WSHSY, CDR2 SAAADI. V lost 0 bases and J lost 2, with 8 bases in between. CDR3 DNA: TGCGCCAGCAGTGAGTCGTGGGGACCCTACGAGCAGTACTTC. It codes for CASSESWGPYEQYF.

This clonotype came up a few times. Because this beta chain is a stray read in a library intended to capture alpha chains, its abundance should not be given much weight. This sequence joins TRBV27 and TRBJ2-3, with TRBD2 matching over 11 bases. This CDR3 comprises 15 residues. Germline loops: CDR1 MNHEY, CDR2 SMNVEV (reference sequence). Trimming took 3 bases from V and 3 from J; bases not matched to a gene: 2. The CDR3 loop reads CASSFTSGRTDTQYF. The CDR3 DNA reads TGTGCCAGCAGTTTCACTAGCGGGAGAACAGATACGCAGTATTTT.

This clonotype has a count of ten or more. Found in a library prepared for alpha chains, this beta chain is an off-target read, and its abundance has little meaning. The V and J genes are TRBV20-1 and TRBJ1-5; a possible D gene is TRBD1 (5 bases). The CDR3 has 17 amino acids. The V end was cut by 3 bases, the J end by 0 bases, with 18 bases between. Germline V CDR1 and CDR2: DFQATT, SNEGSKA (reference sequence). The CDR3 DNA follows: TGCAGTGCTAGGGGGGTCGAGACATGGGCTAGCAATCAGCCCCAGCATTTT. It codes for CSARGVETWASNQPQHF.

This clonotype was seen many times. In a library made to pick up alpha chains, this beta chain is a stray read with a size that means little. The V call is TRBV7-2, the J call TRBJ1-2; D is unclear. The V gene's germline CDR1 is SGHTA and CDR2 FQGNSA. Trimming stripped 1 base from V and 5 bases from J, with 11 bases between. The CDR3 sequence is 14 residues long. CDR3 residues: CASSLGTLQYGYTF. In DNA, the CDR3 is TGTGCCAGCAGCTTAGGGACGCTACAGTATGGCTACACCTTC. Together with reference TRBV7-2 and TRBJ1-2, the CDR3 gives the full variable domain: GAGVSQSPSNKVTEKGKDVELRCDPISGHTALYWYRQSLGQGLEFLIYFQGNSAPDKSGLPSDRFSAERTGGSVSTLTIQRTQQEDSAVYLCASSLGTLQYGYTFGSGTRLTVV.

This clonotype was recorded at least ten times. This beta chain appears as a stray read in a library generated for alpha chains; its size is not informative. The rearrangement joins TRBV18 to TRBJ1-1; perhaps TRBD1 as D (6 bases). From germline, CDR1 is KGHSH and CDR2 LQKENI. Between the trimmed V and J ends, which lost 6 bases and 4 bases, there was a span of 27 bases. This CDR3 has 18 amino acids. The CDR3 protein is CASSPGPGAAFMSTEAFF. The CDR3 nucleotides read TGTGCCAGCTCCCCCGGACCGGGGGCCGCGTTCATGAGCACTGAAGCTTTCTTT.

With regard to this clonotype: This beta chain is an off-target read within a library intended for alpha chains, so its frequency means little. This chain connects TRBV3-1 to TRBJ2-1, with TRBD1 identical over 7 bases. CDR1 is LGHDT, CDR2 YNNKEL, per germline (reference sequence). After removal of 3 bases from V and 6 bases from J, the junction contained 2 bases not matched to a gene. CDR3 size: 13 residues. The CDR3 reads CASSQTGPNEQFF. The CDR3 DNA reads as TGTGCCAGCAGCCAGACAGGGCCCAATGAGCAGTTCTTC.

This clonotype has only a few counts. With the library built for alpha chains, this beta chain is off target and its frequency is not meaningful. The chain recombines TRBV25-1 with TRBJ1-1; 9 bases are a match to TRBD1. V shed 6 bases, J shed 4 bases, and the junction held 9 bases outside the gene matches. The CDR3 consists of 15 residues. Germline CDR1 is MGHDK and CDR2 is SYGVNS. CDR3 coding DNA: TGTGCCAGCAGCCTACAGGGGGCGAGAGGCACTGAAGCTTTCTTT. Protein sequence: CASSLQGARGTEAFF.

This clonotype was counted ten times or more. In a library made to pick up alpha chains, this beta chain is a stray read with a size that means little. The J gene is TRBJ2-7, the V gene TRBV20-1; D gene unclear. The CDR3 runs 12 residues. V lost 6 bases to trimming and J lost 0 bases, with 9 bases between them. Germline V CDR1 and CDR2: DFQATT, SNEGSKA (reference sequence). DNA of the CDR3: TGCAGTGCCCTTCGTAGCTCCTACGAGCAGTACTTC. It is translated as CSALRSSYEQYF.

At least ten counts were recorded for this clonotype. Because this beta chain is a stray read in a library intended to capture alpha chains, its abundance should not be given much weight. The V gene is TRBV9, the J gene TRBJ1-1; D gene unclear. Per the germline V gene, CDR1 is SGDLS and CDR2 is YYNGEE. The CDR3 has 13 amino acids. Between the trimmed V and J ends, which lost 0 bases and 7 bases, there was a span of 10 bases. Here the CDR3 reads CASSVVPKGEAFF. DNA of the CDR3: TGTGCCAGCAGCGTAGTCCCGAAGGGTGAAGCTTTCTTT. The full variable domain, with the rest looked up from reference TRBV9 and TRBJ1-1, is DSGVTQTPKHLITATGQRVTLRCSPRSGDLSVYWYQQSLDQGLQFLIQYYNGEERAKGNILERFSAQQFPDLHSELNLSSLELGDSALYFCASSVVPKGEAFFGQGTRLTVV.